This entry concerns a single T cell receptor (beta chain). Antigen specificity is unknown. Its ends do not fully match the called genes, so a read error is possible. The sample belongs to a study of beta chain features in type 1 diabetes. At the level of the study: The examined sorted cells totaled fewer than 110,000,000 across samples. Findings and caveats of the study: Patients with type 1 diabetes showed fewer VDJ junction insertions and more deletions. The cDNA sequencing approach could over-represent high-TCR-expressing cells. PCR might show a preference for shorter templates, equally across patients and controls.

This CDR3 is 17 amino acids long. Germline CDR1 is SGHNT and CDR2 is YYREEE (reference sequence). Reverse transcription of all isolated RNA meant that expressed TCRB transcripts were sequenced. TCRdb keeps only in-frame clones here, not all; method: immunoSEQ multiplex PCR. The data hold about 290,000 clones, with approximately 8.1% observed a single time. The sample consisted of central memory CD4+ T cells from blood. The receptor's source is a woman between 18 and 30 years old in good health. V and J are TRBV5-4 and TRBJ1-2; no reliable D call. In DNA form, the CDR3 reads TGTGCCAGCAGTTTGGGGTCGCTAACGAGAGTGGGCAATGGCTACACCTTC. Protein sequence: CASSLGSLTRVGNGYTF.